These T cell receptor beta chains were read from a single sample in a study of blood T cell repertoires in COVID-19. Assay: immunoSEQ multiplex PCR; the TCRdb copy retains only in-frame clones and omits some. Altogether under 85,000 clones are present, around 80% being singletons, with the ten largest covering over 5.5%. Input material: peripheral blood. The receptor source for this set is a man aged 55 to 70 with active or convalescent COVID-19. Each CDR3 is given with its conserved first and last residue. The D gene is left open where the match is weak. The size of a clone is reported for some rows only, either as once, few or many, or as a class for expanded clones.

v_gene: TRBV27
j_gene: TRBJ1-5
abundance: NA
d_gene: NA
CDR3nt: TGTGCCAGCAGTTCCAAGGGCGGGCAGCCCCAGCATTTT
CDR3aa: CASSSKGGQPQHF

v_gene: TRBV18
j_gene: TRBJ1-6
abundance: NA
d_gene: TRBD1
CDR3nt: TGTGCCAGCTCACCACCGGTTTATGGGACAGCAAAATCCTCCTATAATTCACCCCTCCACTTT
CDR3aa: CASSPPVYGTAKSSYNSPLHF

v_gene: TRBV6-5
j_gene: TRBJ1-4
abundance: NA
d_gene: TRBD1
CDR3nt: TGTGCCAGCAAACCGGGACAGGCCCCTGAAAAACTGTTTTTT
CDR3aa: CASKPGQAPEKLFF

v_gene: TRBV4-2
j_gene: TRBJ2-1
abundance: NA
d_gene: TRBD2
CDR3nt: TGTGCCAGCAGCCCGTTCGGGGGGGCCTCCTACAATGAGCAGTTCTTC
CDR3aa: CASSPFGGASYNEQFF

v_gene: TRBV21-1
j_gene: TRBJ2-3
abundance: NA
d_gene: NA
CDR3nt: TGTGCCAGCAGCAAAGTTGCGGGAAGCACAGATACGCAGTATTTT
CDR3aa: CASSKVAGSTDTQYF

v_gene: TRBV5-6
j_gene: TRBJ1-4
abundance: NA
d_gene: NA
CDR3nt: TGTGCCAGCAGCTTTGCAGGAAAACTGTTTTTT
CDR3aa: CASSFAGKLFF

v_gene: TRBV4-3
j_gene: TRBJ1-1
abundance: NA
d_gene: TRBD1
CDR3nt: TGCGCCAGCAGCCAAGATCACATGAACAGGGGTACTGAAGCTTTCTTT
CDR3aa: CASSQDHMNRGTEAFF

v_gene: TRBV2
j_gene: TRBJ2-5
abundance: NA
d_gene: NA
CDR3nt: TGTGCCAGCAGTGGGGGAGTACAAGAGACCCAGTACTTC
CDR3aa: CASSGGVQETQYF

v_gene: TRBV6-5
j_gene: TRBJ1-2
abundance: NA
d_gene: NA
CDR3nt: TGTGCCAGCAGCCCAACCGACAGTGTCTATGGCTACACCTTC
CDR3aa: CASSPTDSVYGYTF

v_gene: TRBV7-9
j_gene: TRBJ1-1
abundance: NA
d_gene: TRBD1
CDR3nt: TGTGCCAGCAGCCGTCCGGGACAGGGGGCGGGAACTGAAGCTTTCTTT
CDR3aa: CASSRPGQGAGTEAFF

v_gene: TRBV9
j_gene: TRBJ2-3
abundance: NA
d_gene: TRBD2
CDR3nt: TGTGCCAGCAGCGCCGGACTAGCGGGGGCCCTTGCTGGGTCGCAGTATTTT
CDR3aa: CASSAGLAGALAGSQYF

v_gene: TRBV19
j_gene: TRBJ1-2
abundance: NA
d_gene: NA
CDR3nt: TGTGCCAGTAGTATAGCGGACAGAAACTATGGCTACACCTTC
CDR3aa: CASSIADRNYGYTF

v_gene: TRBV29-1
j_gene: TRBJ2-5
abundance: NA
d_gene: TRBD2
CDR3nt: TGCAGCGCCCGTTCGACTAGCGGGAGGGGTGAGACCCAGTACTTC
CDR3aa: CSARSTSGRGETQYF

v_gene: TRBV9
j_gene: TRBJ1-3
abundance: few
d_gene: NA
CDR3nt: TGTGCCAGCAGCCCCCAGGTGCCAAACACCATATATTTT
CDR3aa: CASSPQVPNTIYF

v_gene: TRBV4-1
j_gene: TRBJ1-2
abundance: NA
d_gene: NA
CDR3nt: TGCGCCAGCAGCCAAGGGACAGCAGTCTATGGCTACACCTTC
CDR3aa: CASSQGTAVYGYTF

v_gene: TRBV7-2
j_gene: TRBJ1-2
abundance: once
d_gene: TRBD1
CDR3nt: TGTGCCAGCAGCCCCGGACAGGGCGTCTATGGCTACACCTTC
CDR3aa: CASSPGQGVYGYTF

v_gene: TRBV30
j_gene: TRBJ2-3
abundance: NA
d_gene: TRBD1
CDR3nt: TGTGCCTGGAGTAGGGGGCGCCGGACAGATACGCAGTATTTT
CDR3aa: CAWSRGRRTDTQYF

v_gene: TRBV7-2
j_gene: TRBJ2-5
abundance: NA
d_gene: NA
CDR3nt: TGTGCCAGCAGCCCCACAGTATCTGGGCAGACCCAGTACTTC
CDR3aa: CASSPTVSGQTQYF

v_gene: TRBV4-3
j_gene: TRBJ2-1
abundance: NA
d_gene: TRBD2
CDR3nt: TGCGCCAGCAGCCAAGTGGGGGGAGCGGGGGACATGAGCTCCTACAATGAGCAGTTCTTC
CDR3aa: CASSQVGGAGDMSSYNEQFF

v_gene: TRBV6-5
j_gene: TRBJ2-7
abundance: NA
d_gene: TRBD2
CDR3nt: TGTGCCAGCAGTTACTCAACTAGCGGACTCGTCGAGCAGTACTTC
CDR3aa: CASSYSTSGLVEQYF

v_gene: TRBV4-2
j_gene: TRBJ2-5
abundance: many
d_gene: TRBD2
CDR3nt: TGTGCCAGCAGCCAAGGAAGCGGGGGGACGTTTTTTCAAGAGACCCAGTACTTC
CDR3aa: CASSQGSGGTFFQETQYF

v_gene: TRBV18
j_gene: TRBJ1-4
abundance: NA
d_gene: TRBD1
CDR3nt: TGTGCCAGCGGGGGGACAGCTAATGAAAAACTGTTTTTT
CDR3aa: CASGGTANEKLFF

v_gene: TRBV19
j_gene: TRBJ2-1
abundance: few
d_gene: NA
CDR3nt: TGTGCCAGTAGTGATATGGCGGGGGCCTCCTACAATGAGCAGTTCTTC
CDR3aa: CASSDMAGASYNEQFF

v_gene: TRBV6-2/TRBV6-3
j_gene: TRBJ2-5
abundance: few
d_gene: TRBD2
CDR3nt: TGTGCCAGCAGTTACCCTGTCGTAGCGGGGGCCCAAGAGACCCAGTACTTC
CDR3aa: CASSYPVVAGAQETQYF

v_gene: TRBV9
j_gene: TRBJ2-3
abundance: NA
d_gene: TRBD2
CDR3nt: TGTGCCAGCAGCGTCAGTAGCGGGGGGCAAGTGGATACGCAGTATTTT
CDR3aa: CASSVSSGGQVDTQYF

v_gene: TRBV5-1
j_gene: TRBJ1-2
abundance: few
d_gene: NA
CDR3nt: TGCGCCAGCAGCTTGGATCAGGGTCGGGGCTACACCTTC
CDR3aa: CASSLDQGRGYTF

v_gene: TRBV9
j_gene: TRBJ2-2
abundance: NA
d_gene: TRBD2
CDR3nt: TGTGCCAGCAGCGGAAGCGGGGGGGCCGGCGGGGAGCTGTTTTTT
CDR3aa: CASSGSGGAGGELFF

v_gene: TRBV28
j_gene: TRBJ2-2
abundance: NA
d_gene: NA
CDR3nt: TGTGCCAGCAGTTTAGAGAGGGCCCCAACCGGGGAGCTGTTTTTT
CDR3aa: CASSLERAPTGELFF

v_gene: TRBV18
j_gene: TRBJ1-1
abundance: NA
d_gene: TRBD1
CDR3nt: TGTGCCAGCTCATCGACAGGGATTGGGTATATGAACACTGAAGCTTTCTTT
CDR3aa: CASSSTGIGYMNTEAFF